This TCR beta chain was captured by sequencing in a study of T cells in Graves' hyperthyroidism and ophthalmopathy. Researchers took RNA transcripts and amplified the TCR beta CDR3 regions from them. With the HTBI primer set, the TCR CDR3 went through a first round of RT-PCR. A single record per CDR3 protein comes from TCRdb applying MiXCR to the multiplex PCR reads. The data contain about 350,000 distinct CDR3 sequences, approximately 13% of them seen just once; the ten biggest clones take up around 23%. Unmatched junction bases numbered 2, after V lost 6 bases and J lost 7 bases. Per germline, CDR1 SGHTA and CDR2 FQGNSA. The CDR3 covers 11 residues. Findings of the study overall: Most expanded thyroid clonotypes above 0.001 recurred in blood. With a median lead of approximately 6 months before onset, the model predicted ophthalmopathy.

The sample holds many counts of this clonotype. Its target is not known. Material: blood. The TCR comes from a woman younger than 45 with Graves' hyperthyroidism. The chain links TRBV7-2 to TRBJ1-1, with 7 bases aligning to TRBD1. The CDR3 is CASRQGYEAFF. In nucleotides, the CDR3 is TGTGCCAGCAGACAGGGGTATGAAGCTTTCTTT.